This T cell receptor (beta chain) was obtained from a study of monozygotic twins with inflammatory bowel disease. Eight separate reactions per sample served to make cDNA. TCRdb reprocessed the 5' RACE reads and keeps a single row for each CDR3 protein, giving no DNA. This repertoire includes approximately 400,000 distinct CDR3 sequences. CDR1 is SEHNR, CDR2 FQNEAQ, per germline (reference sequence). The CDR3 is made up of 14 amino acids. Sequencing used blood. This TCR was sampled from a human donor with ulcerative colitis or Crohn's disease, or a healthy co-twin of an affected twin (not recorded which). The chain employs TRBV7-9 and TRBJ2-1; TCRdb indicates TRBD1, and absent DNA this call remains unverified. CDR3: CASSFSWPGYEQFF.